This TCR beta chain originates from a study of cytomegalovirus exposure and HLA in healthy donors. Study in general: Earlier results showed roughly 120 million unique TCR beta sequences derived from 150 million to 200 million T cells.

CDR3 length: 15 residues. CDR1 and CDR2 from the germline V gene are LNHDA and SQIVND (reference sequence). V gave up 2 bases and J gave up 2 bases, with 10 bases separating them. Researchers ran the PCR with 60 Vbeta and 13 Jbeta primers. The protocol was immunoSEQ multiplex PCR, while the TCRdb copy is restricted to in-frame clones and leaves out a portion. The table shows fewer than 250,000 clones, with roughly four fifths occurring only once. Comments on this clone: What it binds is not known.

Findings of the study overall: In a later analysis, compared with equally common non-associated chains, HLA-associated beta chains were more expanded. Roughly even sequencing depth across donors was the assumption behind the presence/absence analyses. In a later analysis, an Asian-associated ancestry cluster reportedly showed fewer N-insertions than the approximately 660-donor mean.

The material sequenced was PBMCs. The chain uses TRBV19 and TRBJ1-5; tentatively, D is TRBD1 (6 bases). The clonotype was recovered from a man aged 18-30 years in good health and CMV-seronegative. CDR3 in amino acids: CASSILRTGNQPQHF. DNA for the CDR3: TGTGCCAGTAGTATACTGCGGACAGGCAATCAGCCCCAGCATTTT.